This TCR beta chain came from a study of blood T cells in healthy people across ages. A second PCR of roughly 7 to 11 cycles used a sample-barcoded 5' primer and a J-beta primer mix. TCRdb re-called the 5' RACE reads with MiXCR, one entry per CDR3 protein. The sample holds hundreds of thousands of distinct CDR3 sequences, 20% to 30% seen once. The data also belong to a second study, concerning T cells of mothers and their children. This second study says: Mother-child pairs who were related displayed a slightly higher overlap than unrelated pairs, a difference that was non-significant.

This TCR came from a boy aged 10-17 years in good health. The sample taken for sequencing was blood.

CDR3 nucleotide sequence: TGTGCCAGCAGTCCCCGGACTAGCGGGGGGCCCTACGAGCAGTACTTC. It specifies CASSPRTSGGPYEQYF. The chain carries TRBV12-3 or TRBV12-4 and TRBJ2-7; the match to TRBD2 covers 14 bases. The V segment lost 5 bases and the J segment 2 bases; nucleotides outside the gene matches: 5. The CDR3 totals 16 residues.